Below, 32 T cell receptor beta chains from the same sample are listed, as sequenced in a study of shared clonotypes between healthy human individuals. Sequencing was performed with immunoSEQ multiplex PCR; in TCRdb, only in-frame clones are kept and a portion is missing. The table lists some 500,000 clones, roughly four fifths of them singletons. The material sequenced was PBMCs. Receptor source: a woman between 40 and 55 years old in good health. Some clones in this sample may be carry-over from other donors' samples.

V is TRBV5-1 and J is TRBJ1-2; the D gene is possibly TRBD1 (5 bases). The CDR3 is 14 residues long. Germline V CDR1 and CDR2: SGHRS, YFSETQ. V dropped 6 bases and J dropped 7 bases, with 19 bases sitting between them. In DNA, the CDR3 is TGCGCCAGCAACCCTACCGGGGGGGAGTTTGGCTACACCTTC. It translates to CASNPTGGEFGYTF.

CDR3 nucleotides: TGTGCCAGCAGCTCAATCAAGGACACTGAAGCTTTCTTT. Residues: CASSSIKDTEAFF. This chain joins TRBV11-2 and TRBJ1-1; D is unresolved. The CDR3 contains 13 residues. The germline V gene encodes CDR1 SGHAT and CDR2 FQNNGV. The V gene lost 4 bases and the J gene lost 3 bases, with 9 bases spanning the gap.

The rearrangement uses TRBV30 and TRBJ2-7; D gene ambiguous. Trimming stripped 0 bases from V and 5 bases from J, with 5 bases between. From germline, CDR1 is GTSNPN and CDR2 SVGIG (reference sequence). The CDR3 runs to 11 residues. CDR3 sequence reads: CAWSVLNEQYF. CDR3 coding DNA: TGTGCCTGGAGTGTACTTAACGAGCAGTACTTC.

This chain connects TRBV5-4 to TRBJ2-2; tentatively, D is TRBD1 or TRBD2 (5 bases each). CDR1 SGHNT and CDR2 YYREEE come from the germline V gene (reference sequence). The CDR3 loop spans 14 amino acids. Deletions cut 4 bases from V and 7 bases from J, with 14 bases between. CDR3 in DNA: TGTGCCAGCAGCCCGCACGGGGCTGGCGGGGAGCTGTTTTTT. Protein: CASSPHGAGGELFF.

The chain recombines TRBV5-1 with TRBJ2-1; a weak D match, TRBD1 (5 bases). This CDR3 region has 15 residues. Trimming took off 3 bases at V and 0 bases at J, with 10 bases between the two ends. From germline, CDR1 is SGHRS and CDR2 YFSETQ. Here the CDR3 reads CASSWTTSSYNEQFF. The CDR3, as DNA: TGCGCCAGCAGCTGGACAACGAGCTCCTACAATGAGCAGTTCTTC. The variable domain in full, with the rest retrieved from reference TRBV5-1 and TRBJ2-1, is KAGVTQTPRYLIKTRGQQVTLSCSPISGHRSVSWYQQTPGQGLQFLFEYFSETQRNKGNFPGRFSGRQFSNSRSEMNVSTLELGDSALYLCASSWTTSSYNEQFFGPGTRLTVL.

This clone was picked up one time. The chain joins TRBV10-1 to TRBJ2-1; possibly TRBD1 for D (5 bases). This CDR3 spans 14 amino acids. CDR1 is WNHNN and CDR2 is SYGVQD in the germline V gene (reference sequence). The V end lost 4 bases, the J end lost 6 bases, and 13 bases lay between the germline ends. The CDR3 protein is CASSGLGAVNEQFF. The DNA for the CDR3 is TGCGCCAGCAGTGGCCTAGGGGCAGTCAATGAGCAGTTCTTC.

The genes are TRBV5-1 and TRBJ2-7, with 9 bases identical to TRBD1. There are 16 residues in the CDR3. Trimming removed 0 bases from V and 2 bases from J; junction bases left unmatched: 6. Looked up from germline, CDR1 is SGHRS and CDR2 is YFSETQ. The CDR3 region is CASSLAAGTGTYEQYF. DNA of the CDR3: TGCGCCAGCAGCTTGGCGGCCGGGACAGGGACCTACGAGCAGTACTTC. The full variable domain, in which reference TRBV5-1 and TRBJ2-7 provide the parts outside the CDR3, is KAGVTQTPRYLIKTRGQQVTLSCSPISGHRSVSWYQQTPGQGLQFLFEYFSETQRNKGNFPGRFSGRQFSNSRSEMNVSTLELGDSALYLCASSLAAGTGTYEQYFGPGTRLTVT.

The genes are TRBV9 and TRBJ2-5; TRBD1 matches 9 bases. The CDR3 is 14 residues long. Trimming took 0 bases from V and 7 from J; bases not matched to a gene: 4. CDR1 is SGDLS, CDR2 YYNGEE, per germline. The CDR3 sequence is CASSVEGQGGTQYF. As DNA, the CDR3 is TGTGCCAGCAGCGTAGAGGGACAGGGAGGGACCCAGTACTTC.

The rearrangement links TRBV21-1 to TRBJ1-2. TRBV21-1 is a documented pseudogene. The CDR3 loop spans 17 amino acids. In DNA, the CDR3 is TGTGCCAGCAGCAAAGGCGCCCTAAGGGTGCCCCACTATGGCTACACCTTC. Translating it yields CASSKGALRVPHYGYTF.

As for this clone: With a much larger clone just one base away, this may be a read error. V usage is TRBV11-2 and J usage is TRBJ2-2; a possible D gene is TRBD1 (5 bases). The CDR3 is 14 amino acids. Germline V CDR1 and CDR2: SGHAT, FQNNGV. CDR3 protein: CASSLRQNTEELFF. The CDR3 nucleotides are TGTGCCAGCAGCTTGAGACAGAACACCGAGGAGCTGTTTTTT.

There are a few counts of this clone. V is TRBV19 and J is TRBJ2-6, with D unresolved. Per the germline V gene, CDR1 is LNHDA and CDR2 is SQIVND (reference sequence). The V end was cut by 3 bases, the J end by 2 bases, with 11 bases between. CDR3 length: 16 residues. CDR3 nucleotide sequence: TGTGCCAGTAGTATCGAACTGGGAACTGGGGCCAACGTCCTGACTTTC. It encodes CASSIELGTGANVLTF.

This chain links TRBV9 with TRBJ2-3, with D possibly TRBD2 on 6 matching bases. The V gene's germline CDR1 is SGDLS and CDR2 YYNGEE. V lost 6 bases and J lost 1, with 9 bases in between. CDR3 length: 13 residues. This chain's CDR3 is CASKASGTDTQYF. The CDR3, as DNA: TGTGCCAGCAAGGCTAGCGGCACAGATACGCAGTATTTT.

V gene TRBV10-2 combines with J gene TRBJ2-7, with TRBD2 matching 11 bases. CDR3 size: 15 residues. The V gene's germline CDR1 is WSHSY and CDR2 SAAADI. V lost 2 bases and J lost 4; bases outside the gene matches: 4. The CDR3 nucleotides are TGCGCCAGCAGTGAGGTGGGACTAGCGGCTTACGAGCAGTACTTC. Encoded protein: CASSEVGLAAYEQYF.

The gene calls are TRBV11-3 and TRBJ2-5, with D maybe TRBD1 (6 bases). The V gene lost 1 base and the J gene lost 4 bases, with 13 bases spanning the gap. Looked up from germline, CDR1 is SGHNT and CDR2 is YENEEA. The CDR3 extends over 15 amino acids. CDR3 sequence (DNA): TGTGCCAGCAGCTTAGGAGGGGGACCGCGAGAGACCCAGTACTTC. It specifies CASSLGGGPRETQYF. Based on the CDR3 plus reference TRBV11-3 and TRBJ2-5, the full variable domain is EAGVVQSPRYKIIEKKQPVAFWCNPISGHNTLYWYLQNLGQGPELLIRYENEEAVDDSQLPKDRFSAERLKGVDSTLKIQPAELGDSAVYLCASSLGGGPRETQYFGPGTRLLVL.

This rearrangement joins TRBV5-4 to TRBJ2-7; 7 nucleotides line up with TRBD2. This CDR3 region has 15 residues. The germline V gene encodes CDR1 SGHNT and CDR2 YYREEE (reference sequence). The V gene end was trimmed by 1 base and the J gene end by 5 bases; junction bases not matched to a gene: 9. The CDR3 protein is CASSLSAGESHEQYF. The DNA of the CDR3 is TGTGCCAGCAGCTTGTCTGCGGGAGAGTCCCACGAGCAGTACTTC.

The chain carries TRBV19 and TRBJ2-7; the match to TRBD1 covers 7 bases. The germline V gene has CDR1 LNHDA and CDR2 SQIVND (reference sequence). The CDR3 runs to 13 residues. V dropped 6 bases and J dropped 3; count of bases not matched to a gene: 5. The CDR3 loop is CASSRDRDYEQYF. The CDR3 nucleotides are TGTGCCAGTAGCCGAGACAGGGACTACGAGCAGTACTTC.

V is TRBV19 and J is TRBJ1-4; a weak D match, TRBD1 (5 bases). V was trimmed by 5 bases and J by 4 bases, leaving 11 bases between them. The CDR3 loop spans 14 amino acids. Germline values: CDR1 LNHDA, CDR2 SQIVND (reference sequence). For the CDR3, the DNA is TGTGCCAGTAGTCTACGGACATTTAATGAAAAACTGTTTTTT. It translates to CASSLRTFNEKLFF.

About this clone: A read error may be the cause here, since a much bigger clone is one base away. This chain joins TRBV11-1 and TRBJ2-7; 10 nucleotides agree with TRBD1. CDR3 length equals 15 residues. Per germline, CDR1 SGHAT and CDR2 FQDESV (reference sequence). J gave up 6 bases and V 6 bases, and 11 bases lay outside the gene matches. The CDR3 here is CASSLGTGEAVEQYF. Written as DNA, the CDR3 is TGTGCCAGCAGTCTCGGGACAGGGGAAGCCGTCGAGCAGTACTTC.

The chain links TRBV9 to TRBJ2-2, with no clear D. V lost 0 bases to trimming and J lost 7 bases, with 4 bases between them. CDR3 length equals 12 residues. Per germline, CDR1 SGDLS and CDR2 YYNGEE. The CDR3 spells CASSVVSGELFF. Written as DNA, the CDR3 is TGTGCCAGCAGCGTAGTGAGCGGGGAGCTGTTTTTT.

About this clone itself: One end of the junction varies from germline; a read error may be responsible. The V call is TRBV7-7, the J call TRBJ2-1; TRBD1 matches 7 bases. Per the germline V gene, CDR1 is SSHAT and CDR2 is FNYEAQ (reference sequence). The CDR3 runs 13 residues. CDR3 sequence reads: CASSRDSYNEQFF. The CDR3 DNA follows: TGTGCTAGCAGCCGGGACAGTTACAATGAGCAGTTCTTC.

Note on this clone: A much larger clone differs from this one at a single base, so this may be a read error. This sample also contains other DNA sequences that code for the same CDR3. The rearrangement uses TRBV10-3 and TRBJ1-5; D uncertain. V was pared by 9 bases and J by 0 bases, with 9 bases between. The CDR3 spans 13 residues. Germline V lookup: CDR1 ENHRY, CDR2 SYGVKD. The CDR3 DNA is TGTGCCATTAGCGCAGCTAGCAATCAGCCCCAGCATTTT. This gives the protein CAISAASNQPQHF.

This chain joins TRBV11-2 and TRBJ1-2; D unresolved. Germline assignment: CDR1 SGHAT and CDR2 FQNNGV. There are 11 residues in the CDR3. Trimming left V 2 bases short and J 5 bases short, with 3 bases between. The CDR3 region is CASSLQYGYTF. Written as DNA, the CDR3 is TGTGCCAGCAGCTTACAATATGGCTACACCTTC.

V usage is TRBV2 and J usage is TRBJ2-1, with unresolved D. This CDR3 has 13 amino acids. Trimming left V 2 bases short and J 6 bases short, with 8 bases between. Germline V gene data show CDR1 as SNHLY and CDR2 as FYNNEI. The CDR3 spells CASSEYTANEQFF. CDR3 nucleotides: TGTGCCAGCAGTGAATACACAGCCAATGAGCAGTTCTTC.

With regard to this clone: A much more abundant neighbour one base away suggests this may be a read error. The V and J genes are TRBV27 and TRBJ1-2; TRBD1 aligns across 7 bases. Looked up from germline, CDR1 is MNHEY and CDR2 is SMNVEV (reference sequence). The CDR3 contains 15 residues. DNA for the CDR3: TGTGCCAGCAGTATCAGGGGGAGGGCTAACTATGACTACACCTTC. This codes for CASSIRGRANYDYTF.

The DNA for the CDR3 is TGCGCCAGCAGACTAAGACAGGGGGCGAGGACTGAAGCTTTCTTT. Its protein is CASRLRQGARTEAFF. This rearrangement joins TRBV5-1 to TRBJ1-1, with 10 bases fitting TRBD1. The CDR3 has 15 residues. Germline CDR1 is SGHRS and CDR2 is YFSETQ. Trimming at V came to 5 bases and at J to 5 bases, leaving 9 bases not matched to a gene.

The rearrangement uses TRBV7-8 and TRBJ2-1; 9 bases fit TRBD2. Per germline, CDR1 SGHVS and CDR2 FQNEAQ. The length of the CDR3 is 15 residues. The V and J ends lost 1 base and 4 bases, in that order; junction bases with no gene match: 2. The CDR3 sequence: CASSLGLAEYNEQFF. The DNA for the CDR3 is TGTGCCAGCAGCTTAGGACTAGCGGAATACAATGAGCAGTTCTTC.

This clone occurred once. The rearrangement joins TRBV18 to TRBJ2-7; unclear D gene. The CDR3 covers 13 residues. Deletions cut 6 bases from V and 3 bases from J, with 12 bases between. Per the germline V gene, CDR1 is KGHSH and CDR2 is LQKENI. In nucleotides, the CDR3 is TGTGCCAGCTCGCCTCAGGACCGCTACGAGCAGTACTTC. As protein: CASSPQDRYEQYF.

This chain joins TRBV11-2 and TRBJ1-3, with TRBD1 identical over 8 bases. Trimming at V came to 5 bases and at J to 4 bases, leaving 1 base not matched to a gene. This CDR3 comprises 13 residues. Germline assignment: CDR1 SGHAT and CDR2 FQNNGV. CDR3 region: CASSRTGGNTIYF. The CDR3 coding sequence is TGTGCCAGCAGCCGGACAGGGGGAAACACCATATATTTT.

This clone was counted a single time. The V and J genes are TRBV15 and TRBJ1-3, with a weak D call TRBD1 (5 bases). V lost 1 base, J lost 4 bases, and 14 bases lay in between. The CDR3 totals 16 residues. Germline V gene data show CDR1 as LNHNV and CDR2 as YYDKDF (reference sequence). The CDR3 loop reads CATSRGLNRGGNTIYF. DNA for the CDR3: TGTGCCACCAGCAGAGGACTGAATCGGGGGGGAAACACCATATATTTT.

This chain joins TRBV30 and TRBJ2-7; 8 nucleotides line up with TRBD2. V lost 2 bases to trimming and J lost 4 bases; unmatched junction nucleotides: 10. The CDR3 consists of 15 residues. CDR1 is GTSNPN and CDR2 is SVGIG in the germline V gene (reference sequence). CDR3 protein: CAWSKGRAGEYEQYF. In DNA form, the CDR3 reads TGTGCCTGGAGTAAAGGGCGAGCGGGAGAGTACGAGCAGTACTTC.

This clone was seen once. CDR3 nucleotide sequence: TGCGCCAGCAGCCAACCTGGACGGAGGCTGAACACTGAAGCTTTCTTT. As protein: CASSQPGRRLNTEAFF. V and J are TRBV4-1 and TRBJ1-1; D unresolved. This CDR3 spans 16 amino acids. V lost 2 bases and J 0 bases, leaving 13 bases between the germline ends. Germline V gene sequence: CDR1 MGHRA, CDR2 YSYEKL.

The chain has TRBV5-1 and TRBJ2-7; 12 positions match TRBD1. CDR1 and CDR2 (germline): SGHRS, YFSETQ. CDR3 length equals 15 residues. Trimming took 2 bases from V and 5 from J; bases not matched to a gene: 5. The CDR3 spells CASSFAGTGGDEQYF. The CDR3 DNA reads TGCGCCAGCAGCTTTGCCGGGACAGGGGGCGACGAGCAGTACTTC.